The source of this TCR beta chain is a study of cytomegalovirus exposure and HLA in healthy donors. There are 19 residues in the CDR3. V dropped 0 bases and J dropped 1; count of bases not matched to a gene: 9. Looked up from germline, CDR1 is KGHSH and CDR2 is LQKENI. 60 Vbeta and 13 Jbeta primers were used in PCR. Profiling relied on immunoSEQ multiplex PCR, and the TCRdb table lists in-frame clones only, not all of them. The table includes about 170,000 clones, roughly 84% detected once. The source is a male donor in good health and CMV-seronegative. Material: PBMCs. This chain links TRBV18 with TRBJ2-4, with 10 nucleotides matching TRBD2. Written as DNA, the CDR3 is TGTGCCAGCTCACCACCGGCTAGCGGGAGTTCGTGGGCCAAAAACATTCAGTACTTC. Translated: CASSPPASGSSWAKNIQYF.